This entry features one T cell receptor (beta chain) sequence. Its antigen is unknown. The data are from a study of CD8 T cells in Susac syndrome. Study outcomes and limitations: The authors found under 20 Susac-specific public clones in total CD8+ repertoires and 4 to 6 in CD8+ TEMRA repertoires.

cDNA came from around 0.5 to 1 ug RNA primed by random hexamers. Amplification of TCR beta CDR3 by immunoSEQ multiplex PCR spanned 54 Vbeta and 13 Jbeta. From the immunoSEQ multiplex PCR reads, TCRdb called clonotypes with MiXCR, one entry per CDR3 protein. Among some 75,000 distinct CDR3 sequences listed, approximately 93% were seen once. This CDR3 comprises 14 residues. Germline V gene sequence: CDR1 SGHAT, CDR2 FQNNGV. Trimming shortened V by 5 bases and J by 3 bases, and 14 bases separated the two germline ends. The rearrangement uses TRBV11-2 and TRBJ2-7, with D possibly matching TRBD1 (6 bases). Material: CD8+ T cells from PBMCs. The sequence was collected from a human donor with Susac syndrome. The CDR3, as DNA: TGTGCCAGCAGCCTCATATTACAGGGCTACGAGCAGTACTTC. Its translation is CASSLILQGYEQYF.